This T cell receptor (beta chain) came from a study of T cell clonotyping in hematopoietic cell transplantation. On the study more broadly: Pretransplant recipient samples were taken after cytoreduction. Regarding the study as a whole: Without cell sorting, CD4 versus CD8 contributions remain unresolved.

Clones were read by immunoSEQ multiplex PCR, and TCRdb kept only the in-frame ones, dropping some. The table shows 25,000 to 30,000 clones, with 85% to 95% occurring only once. Germline CDR1 is GTSNPN and CDR2 is SVGIG (reference sequence). The CDR3 has 14 residues. Deletions cut 4 bases from V and 7 bases from J, with 14 bases between. In regard to this clone: Its antigen is undetermined.

Time point specified: recipient sample about 28 days before transplant, after cytoreduction. Sequenced material: peripheral blood mononuclear cells, taken before stem cell transplant. This clonotype was sampled from a man aged 45 to 65 with acute myeloid leukemia. Some clones in this sample may be carry-over from other donors' samples. This chain joins TRBV30 and TRBJ1-6, with D hard to call. The CDR3, as DNA: TGTGCCTGGACCTTGAACCTGGGGAATTCACCCCTCCACTTT. The encoded protein is CAWTLNLGNSPLHF.